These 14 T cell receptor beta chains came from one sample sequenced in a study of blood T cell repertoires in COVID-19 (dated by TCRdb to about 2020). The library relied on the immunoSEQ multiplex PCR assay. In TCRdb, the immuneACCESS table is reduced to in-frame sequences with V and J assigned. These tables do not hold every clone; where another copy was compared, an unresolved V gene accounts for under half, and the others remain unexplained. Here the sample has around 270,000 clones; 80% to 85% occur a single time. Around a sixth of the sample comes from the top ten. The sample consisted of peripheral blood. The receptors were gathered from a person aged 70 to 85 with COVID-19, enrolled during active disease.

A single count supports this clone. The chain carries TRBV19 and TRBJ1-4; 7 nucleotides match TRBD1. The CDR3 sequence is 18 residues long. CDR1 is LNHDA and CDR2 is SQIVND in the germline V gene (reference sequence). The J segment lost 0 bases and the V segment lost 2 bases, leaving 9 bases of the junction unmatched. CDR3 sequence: CASSIMRDRYATNEKLFF. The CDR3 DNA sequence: TGTGCCAGTAGTATAATGAGGGACAGATACGCAACTAATGAAAAACTGTTTTTT.

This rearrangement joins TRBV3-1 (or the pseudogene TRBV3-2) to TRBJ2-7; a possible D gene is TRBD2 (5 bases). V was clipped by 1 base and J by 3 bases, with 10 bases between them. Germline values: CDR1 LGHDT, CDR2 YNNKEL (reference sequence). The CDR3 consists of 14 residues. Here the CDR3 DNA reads TGTGCCAGCAGCCAAGTAGCCAGCGGCTACGAGCAGTACTTC. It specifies CASSQVASGYEQYF.

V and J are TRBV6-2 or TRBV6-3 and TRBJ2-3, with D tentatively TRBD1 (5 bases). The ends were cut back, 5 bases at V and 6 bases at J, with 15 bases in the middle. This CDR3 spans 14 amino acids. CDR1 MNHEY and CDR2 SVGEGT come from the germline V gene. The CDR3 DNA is TGTGCCAGCAGTCCGATCCGGGCAGGGGATACGCAGTATTTT. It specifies CASSPIRAGDTQYF.

In nucleotides, the CDR3 is TGTGCCAGCAGTTTAACCCGGGTAGCGGCCTCCTACGAGCAGTACTTC. Protein: CASSLTRVAASYEQYF. The rearrangement links TRBV27 to TRBJ2-7; tentatively, D is TRBD2 (6 bases). Trimming shortened V by 2 bases and J by 0 bases, and 14 bases separated the two germline ends. The CDR3 length is 16 residues. Looked up from germline, CDR1 is MNHEY and CDR2 is SMNVEV (reference sequence).

CDR3 residues: CASSLAWRDYEQYF. The CDR3 nucleotides are TGTGCCAGCAGCTTGGCTTGGCGGGACTACGAGCAGTACTTC. The gene calls are TRBV5-5 and TRBJ2-7; D might be TRBD2 (6 bases). The germline CDR1 and CDR2 sequences are SGHKS and YYEKEE (reference sequence). The V and J ends lost 0 bases and 3 bases respectively, with 10 bases between them. This CDR3 contains 14 residues. The variable domain in full, completed from reference TRBV5-5 and TRBJ2-7, reads DAGVTQSPTHLIKTRGQQVTLRCSPISGHKSVSWYQQVLGQGPQFIFQYYEKEERGRGNFPDRFSARQFPNYSSELNVNALLLGDSALYLCASSLAWRDYEQYFGPGTRLTVT.

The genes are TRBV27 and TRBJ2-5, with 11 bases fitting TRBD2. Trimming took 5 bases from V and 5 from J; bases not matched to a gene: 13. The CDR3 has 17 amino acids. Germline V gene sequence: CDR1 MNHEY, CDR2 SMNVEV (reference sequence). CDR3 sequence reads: CASSLTLLAGGFETQYF. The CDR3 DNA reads TGTGCCAGCAGTCTGACGCTTCTAGCGGGAGGTTTCGAGACCCAGTACTTC.

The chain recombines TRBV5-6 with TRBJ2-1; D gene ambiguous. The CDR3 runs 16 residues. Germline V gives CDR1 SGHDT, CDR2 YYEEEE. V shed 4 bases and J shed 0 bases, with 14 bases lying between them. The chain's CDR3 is CASSRFSSSSYNEQFF. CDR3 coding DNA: TGTGCCAGCAGCCGATTTAGTTCGAGCTCCTACAATGAGCAGTTCTTC.

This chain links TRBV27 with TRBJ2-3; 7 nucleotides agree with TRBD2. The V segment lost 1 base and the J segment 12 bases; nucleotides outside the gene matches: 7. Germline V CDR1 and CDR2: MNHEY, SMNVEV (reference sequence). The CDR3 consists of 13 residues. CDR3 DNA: TGTGCCAGCAGTTTATATGAGTCTAGCGGTCAGTATTTT. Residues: CASSLYESSGQYF.

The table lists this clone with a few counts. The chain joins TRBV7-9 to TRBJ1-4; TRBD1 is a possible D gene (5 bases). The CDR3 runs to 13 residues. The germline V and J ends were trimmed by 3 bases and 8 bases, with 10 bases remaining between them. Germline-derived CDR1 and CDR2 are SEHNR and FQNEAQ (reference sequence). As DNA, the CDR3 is TGTGCCAGCAGCTTTCAGGGAAAGGAAAAACTGTTTTTT. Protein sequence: CASSFQGKEKLFF. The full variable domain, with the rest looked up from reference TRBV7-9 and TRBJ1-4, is DTGVSQNPRHKITKRGQNVTFRCDPISEHNRLYWYRQTLGQGPEFLTYFQNEAQLEKSRLLSDRFSAERPKGSFSTLEIQRTEQGDSAMYLCASSFQGKEKLFFGSGTQLSVL.

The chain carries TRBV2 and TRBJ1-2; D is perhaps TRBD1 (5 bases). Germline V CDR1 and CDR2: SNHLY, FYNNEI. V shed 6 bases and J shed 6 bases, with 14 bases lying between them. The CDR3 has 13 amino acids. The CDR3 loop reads CASRAQGRDGYTF. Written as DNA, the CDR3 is TGTGCCAGCAGGGCTCAGGGAAGGGATGGCTACACCTTC.

The CDR3 loop is CASSLYPPGQGADTQYF. Written as DNA, the CDR3 is TGTGCCAGCAGCTTATACCCCCCAGGCCAGGGCGCAGATACGCAGTATTTT. The V and J genes are TRBV13 and TRBJ2-3; a weak D match, TRBD1 (5 bases). CDR1 is PRHDT and CDR2 is FYEKMQ in the germline V gene (reference sequence). The V gene lost 2 bases and the J gene lost 4 bases, with 19 bases spanning the gap. The CDR3 is 17 residues long.

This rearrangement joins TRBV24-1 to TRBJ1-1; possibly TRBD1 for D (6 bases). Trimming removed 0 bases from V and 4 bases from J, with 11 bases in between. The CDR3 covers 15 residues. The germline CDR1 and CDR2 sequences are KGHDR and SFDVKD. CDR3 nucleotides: TGTGCCACCAGTGATTTGGGGGGCGGGGGCACTGAAGCTTTCTTT. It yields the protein CATSDLGGGGTEAFF.

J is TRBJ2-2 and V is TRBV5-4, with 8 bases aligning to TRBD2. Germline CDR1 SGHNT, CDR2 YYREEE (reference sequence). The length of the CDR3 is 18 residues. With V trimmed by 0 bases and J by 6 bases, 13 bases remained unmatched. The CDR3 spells CASSLGPMSGGVAGELFF. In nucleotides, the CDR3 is TGTGCCAGCAGCTTGGGCCCCATGAGCGGGGGTGTGGCCGGGGAGCTGTTTTTT.

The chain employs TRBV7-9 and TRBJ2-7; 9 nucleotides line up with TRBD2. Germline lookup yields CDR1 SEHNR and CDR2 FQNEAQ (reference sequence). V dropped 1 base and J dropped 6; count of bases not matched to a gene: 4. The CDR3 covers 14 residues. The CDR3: CASSLGLAGREQYF. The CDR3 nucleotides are TGTGCCAGCAGCTTAGGGCTAGCGGGACGCGAGCAGTACTTC.